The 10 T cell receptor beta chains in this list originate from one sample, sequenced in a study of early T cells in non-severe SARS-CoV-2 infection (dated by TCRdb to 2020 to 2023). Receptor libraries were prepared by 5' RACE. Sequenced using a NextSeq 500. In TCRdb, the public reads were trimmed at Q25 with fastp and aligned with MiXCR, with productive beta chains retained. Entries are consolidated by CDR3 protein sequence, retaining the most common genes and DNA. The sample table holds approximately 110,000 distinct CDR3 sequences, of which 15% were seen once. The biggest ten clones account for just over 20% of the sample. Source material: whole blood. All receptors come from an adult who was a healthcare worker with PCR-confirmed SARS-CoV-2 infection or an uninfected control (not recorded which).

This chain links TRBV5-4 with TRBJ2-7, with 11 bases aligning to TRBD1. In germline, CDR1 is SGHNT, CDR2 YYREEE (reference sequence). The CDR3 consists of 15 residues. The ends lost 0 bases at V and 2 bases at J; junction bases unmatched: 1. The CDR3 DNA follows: TGTGCCAGCAGCTTGGTGGGACAGGGGGCCTACGAGCAGTACTTC. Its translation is CASSLVGQGAYEQYF. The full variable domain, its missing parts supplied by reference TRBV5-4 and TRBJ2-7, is ETGVTQSPTHLIKTRGQQVTLRCSSQSGHNTVSWYQQALGQGPQFIFQYYREEENGRGNFPPRFSGLQFPNYSSELNVNALELDDSALYLCASSLVGQGAYEQYFGPGTRLTVT.

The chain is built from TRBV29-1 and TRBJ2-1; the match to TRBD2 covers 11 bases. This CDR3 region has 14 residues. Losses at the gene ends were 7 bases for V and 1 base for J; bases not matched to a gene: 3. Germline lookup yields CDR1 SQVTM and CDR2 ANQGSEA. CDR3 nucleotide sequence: TGCAGCGCAATAGCGGGGGGGTCCTACAATGAGCAGTTCTTC. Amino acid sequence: CSAIAGGSYNEQFF.

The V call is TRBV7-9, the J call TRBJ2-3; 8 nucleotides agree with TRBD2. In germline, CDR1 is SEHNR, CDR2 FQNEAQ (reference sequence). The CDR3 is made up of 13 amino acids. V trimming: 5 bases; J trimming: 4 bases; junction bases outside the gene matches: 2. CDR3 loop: CASSLRGADTQYF. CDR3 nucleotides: TGTGCCAGCAGCCTGCGGGGGGCAGATACGCAGTATTTT.

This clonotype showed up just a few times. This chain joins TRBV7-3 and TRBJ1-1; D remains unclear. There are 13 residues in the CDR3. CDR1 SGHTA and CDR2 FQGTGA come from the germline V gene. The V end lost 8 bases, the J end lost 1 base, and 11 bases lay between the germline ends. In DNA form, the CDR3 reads TGTGCCAGCGGGGATCAGGCGAACACTGAAGCTTTCTTT. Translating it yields CASGDQANTEAFF.

CDR3: CASRNGNQPQHF. CDR3 in DNA: TGTGCCAGCAGAAATGGCAATCAGCCCCAGCATTTT. The rearrangement uses TRBV25-1 and TRBJ1-5; D is uncertain. Per the germline V gene, CDR1 is MGHDK and CDR2 is SYGVNS. This CDR3 is built from 12 residues. V lost 6 bases and J lost 2, with 5 bases in between. The full variable domain, its missing parts supplied by reference TRBV25-1 and TRBJ1-5, is EADIYQTPRYLVIGTGKKITLECSQTMGHDKMYWYQQDPGMELHLIHYSYGVNSTEKGDLSSESTVSRIRTEHFPLTLESARPSHTSQYLCASRNGNQPQHFGDGTRLSIL.

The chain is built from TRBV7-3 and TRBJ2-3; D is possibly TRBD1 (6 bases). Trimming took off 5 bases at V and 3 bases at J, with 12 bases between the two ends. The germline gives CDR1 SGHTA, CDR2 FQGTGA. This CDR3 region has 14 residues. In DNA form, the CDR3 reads TGTGCCAGCAGCCGAACAGGGCCAACAGATACGCAGTATTTT. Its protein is CASSRTGPTDTQYF.

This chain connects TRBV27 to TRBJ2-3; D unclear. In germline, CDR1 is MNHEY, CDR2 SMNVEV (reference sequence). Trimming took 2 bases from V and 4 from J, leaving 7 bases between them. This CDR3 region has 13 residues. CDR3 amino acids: CASSLVQADTQYF. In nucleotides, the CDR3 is TGTGCCAGCAGTTTAGTCCAAGCAGATACGCAGTATTTT.

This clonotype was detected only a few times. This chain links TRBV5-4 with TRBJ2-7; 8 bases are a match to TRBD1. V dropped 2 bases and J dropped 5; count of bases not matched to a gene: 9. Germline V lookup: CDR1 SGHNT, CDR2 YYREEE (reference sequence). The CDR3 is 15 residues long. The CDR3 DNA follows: TGTGCCAGCAGCTTACCGGGCACAGGGGGAAACGAGCAGTACTTC. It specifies CASSLPGTGGNEQYF.

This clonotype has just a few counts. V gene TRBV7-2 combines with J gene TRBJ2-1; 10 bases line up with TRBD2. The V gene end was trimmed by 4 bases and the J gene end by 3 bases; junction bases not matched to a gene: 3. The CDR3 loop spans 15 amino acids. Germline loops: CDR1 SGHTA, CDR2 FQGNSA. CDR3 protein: CASSSSGGFYNEQFF. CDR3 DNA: TGTGCCAGCAGCTCTAGCGGGGGATTCTACAATGAGCAGTTCTTC.

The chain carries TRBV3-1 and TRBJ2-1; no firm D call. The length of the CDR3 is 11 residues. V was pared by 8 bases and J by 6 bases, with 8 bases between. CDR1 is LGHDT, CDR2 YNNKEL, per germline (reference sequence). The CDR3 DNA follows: TGTGCCAGCGGTTCTACCAATGAGCAGTTCTTC. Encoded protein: CASGSTNEQFF.